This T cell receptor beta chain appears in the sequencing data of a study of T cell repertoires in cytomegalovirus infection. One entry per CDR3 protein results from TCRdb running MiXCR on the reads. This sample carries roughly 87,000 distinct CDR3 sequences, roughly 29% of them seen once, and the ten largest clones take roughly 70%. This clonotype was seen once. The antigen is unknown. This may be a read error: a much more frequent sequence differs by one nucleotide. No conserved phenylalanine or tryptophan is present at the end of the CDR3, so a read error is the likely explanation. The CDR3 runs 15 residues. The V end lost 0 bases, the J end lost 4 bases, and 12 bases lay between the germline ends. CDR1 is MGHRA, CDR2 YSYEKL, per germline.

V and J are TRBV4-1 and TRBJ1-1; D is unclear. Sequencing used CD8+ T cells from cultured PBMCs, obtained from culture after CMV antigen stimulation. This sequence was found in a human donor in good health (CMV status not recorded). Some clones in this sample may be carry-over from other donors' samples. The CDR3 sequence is CASSQDGGFGTEAFL. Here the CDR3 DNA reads TGCGCCAGCAGCCAAGACGGCGGTTTCGGCACTGAAGCTTTCTTA.